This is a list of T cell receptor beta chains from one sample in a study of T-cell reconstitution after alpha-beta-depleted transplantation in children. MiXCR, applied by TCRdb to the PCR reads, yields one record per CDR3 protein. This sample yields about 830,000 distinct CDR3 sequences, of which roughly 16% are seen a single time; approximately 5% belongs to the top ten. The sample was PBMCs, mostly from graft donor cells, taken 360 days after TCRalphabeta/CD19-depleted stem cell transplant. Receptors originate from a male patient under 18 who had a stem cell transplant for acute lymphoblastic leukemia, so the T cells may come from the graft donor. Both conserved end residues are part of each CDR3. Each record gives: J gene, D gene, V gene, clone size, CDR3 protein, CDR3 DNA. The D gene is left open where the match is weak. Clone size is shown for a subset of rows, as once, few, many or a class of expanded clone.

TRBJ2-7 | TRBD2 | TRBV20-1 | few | CSAREGEGYEQYF | TGCAGTGCTAGAGAGGGGGAGGGCTACGAGCAGTACTTC
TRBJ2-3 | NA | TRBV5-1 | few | CASSLSNLRDTQYF | TGCGCCAGCAGCTTGAGCAATTTAAGGGATACGCAGTATTTT
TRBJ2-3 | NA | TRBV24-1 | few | CATTTDTQYF | TGTGCCACCACAACAGATACGCAGTATTTT
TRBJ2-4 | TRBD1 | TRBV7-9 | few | CASSPRTGGPSGAIQYF | TGTGCCAGCAGCCCCAGGACAGGGGGTCCCAGTGGGGCCATTCAGTACTTC
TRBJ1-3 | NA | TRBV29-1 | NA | CSVTLQGGNTIYF | TGCAGCGTTACCCTACAAGGCGGAAACACCATATATTTT
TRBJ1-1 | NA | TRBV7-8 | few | CASSFLAFHRDTEAFF | TGTGCCAGCAGCTTTCTAGCTTTTCACAGGGACACTGAAGCTTTCTTT
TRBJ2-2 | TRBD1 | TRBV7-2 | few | CASSWDRGPGELFF | TGTGCCAGCAGCTGGGACAGGGGGCCCGGGGAGCTGTTTTTT
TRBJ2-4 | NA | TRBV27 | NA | CASKRDLAKNIQYF | TGTGCCAGCAAACGGGATCTAGCCAAAAACATTCAGTACTTC
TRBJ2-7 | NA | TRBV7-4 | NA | CASSGDHLYIYEQYF | TGTGCCAGCAGCGGAGATCACCTCTACATCTACGAGCAGTACTTC
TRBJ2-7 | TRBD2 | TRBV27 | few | CASSLSLGGGSYEQYF | TGTGCCAGCAGTTTATCCCTCGGCGGCGGGAGCTACGAGCAGTACTTC
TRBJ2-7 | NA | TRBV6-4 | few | CASSVNPWGYEQYF | TGTGCCAGCAGTGTTAACCCGTGGGGCTACGAGCAGTACTTC
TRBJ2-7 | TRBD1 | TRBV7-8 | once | CASSLSLTGFSYEQYF | TGTGCCAGCAGCTTATCCCTGACAGGGTTCTCCTACGAGCAGTACTTC
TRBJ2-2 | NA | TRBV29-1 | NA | CSVGFTGELFF | TGCAGCGTTGGATTCACCGGGGAGCTGTTTTTT
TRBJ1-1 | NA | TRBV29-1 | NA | CSVERTHFTEAFF | TGCAGCGTTGAGCGGACACATTTCACTGAAGCTTTCTTT
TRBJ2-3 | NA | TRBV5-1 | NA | CASSRVGGADTQYF | TGCGCCAGCAGCCGAGTGGGGGGCGCAGATACGCAGTATTTT
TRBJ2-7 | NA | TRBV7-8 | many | CASSSLPLVSSYEQYF | TGTGCCAGCAGCTCCCTACCCCTAGTGAGCTCCTACGAGCAGTACTTC
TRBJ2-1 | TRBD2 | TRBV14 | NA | CASSQDIGRVYNEQFF | TGTGCCAGCAGCCAAGATATCGGGAGGGTCTACAATGAGCAGTTCTTC
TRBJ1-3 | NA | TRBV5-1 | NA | CASSGGYRGDTIYF | TGCGCCAGCAGCGGAGGGTATCGCGGTGACACCATATATTTT
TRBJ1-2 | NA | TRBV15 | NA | CATSQDSFSGYTF | TGTGCCACCAGCCAGGACAGTTTCTCCGGCTACACCTTC
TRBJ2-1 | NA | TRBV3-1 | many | CASSQDLVAAGNEQFF | TGTGCCAGCAGCCAAGATTTGGTAGCCGCGGGCAATGAGCAGTTCTTC
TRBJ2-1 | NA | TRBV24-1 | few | CATSDRNDNEQFF | TGTGCCACCAGTGACAGGAACGACAATGAGCAGTTCTTC
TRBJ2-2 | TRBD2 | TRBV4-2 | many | CASSPRLTSAQTNTGELFF | TGTGCCAGCAGCCCTCGCTTGACTAGCGCCCAAACGAACACCGGGGAGCTGTTTTTT
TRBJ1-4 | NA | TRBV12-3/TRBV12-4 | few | CASSLWGFFRDPTNEKLFF | TGTGCCAGCAGTTTATGGGGATTTTTCCGGGATCCAACTAATGAAAAACTGTTTTTT
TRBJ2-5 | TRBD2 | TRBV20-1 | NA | CSARLGLAGHQETQYF | TGCAGTGCTAGATTGGGACTAGCGGGCCACCAAGAGACCCAGTACTTC
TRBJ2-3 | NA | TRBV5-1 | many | CASSLTRTDTQYF | TGCGCCAGCAGCTTAACGAGGACAGATACGCAGTATTTT
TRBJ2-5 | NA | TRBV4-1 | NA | CASSQQPSIRGETQYF | TGCGCCAGCAGCCAACAACCCTCCATTAGGGGCGAGACCCAGTACTTC
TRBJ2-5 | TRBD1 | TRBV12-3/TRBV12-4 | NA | CASSWTGAQDETQYF | TGTGCCAGCAGTTGGACAGGGGCGCAGGACGAGACCCAGTACTTC
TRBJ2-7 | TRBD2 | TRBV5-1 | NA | CASTLGLAGGIAYEQYF | TGCGCCAGCACCCTCGGACTAGCGGGAGGGATTGCCTACGAGCAGTACTTC
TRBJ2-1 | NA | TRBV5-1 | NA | CASSPWGAPPAGNEQFF | TGCGCCAGCAGCCCATGGGGGGCGCCTCCGGCGGGGAATGAGCAGTTCTTC
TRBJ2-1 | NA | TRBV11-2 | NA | CASSLGGPEQFF | TGTGCCAGCAGCTTGGGAGGTCCTGAGCAGTTCTTC
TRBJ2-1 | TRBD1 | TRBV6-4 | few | CASSRTGVDNEQFF | TGTGCCAGCAGTAGGACAGGGGTTGACAATGAGCAGTTCTTC
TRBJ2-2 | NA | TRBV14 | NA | CACSQDEYTGELFF | TGTGCCTGCAGCCAAGATGAGTACACCGGGGAGCTGTTTTTT